The 24 T cell receptor beta chains presented below share a single source sample, sequenced in a study of T cells expressing NK-cell markers. From its re-call of the 5' RACE reads, TCRdb lists each CDR3 protein once, without DNA. The listing contains around 550,000 distinct CDR3 sequences. Sequencing used blood T cells: a sorted CD56 or NKG2C T cell subset, CD4+ or CD8+ T cells, or bulk PBMC T cells (not recorded which). The receptors derive from a man younger than 35 in good health.

V gene TRBV24-1 combines with J gene TRBJ1-5; no DNA is available, so the TRBD1 call from TCRdb remains unchecked. In germline, CDR1 is KGHDR, CDR2 SFDVKD. The length of the CDR3 is 16 residues. The CDR3: CATSDYRDMGNQPQHF.

The genes are TRBV7-9 and TRBJ1-6; TCRdb indicates TRBD1, and absent DNA this call remains unverified. The CDR3 extends over 15 amino acids. In germline, CDR1 is SEHNR, CDR2 FQNEAQ (reference sequence). The CDR3: CASSSQGERVSPLHF.

J is TRBJ2-7 and V is TRBV12-3 or TRBV12-4; there is no DNA to check the TCRdb D call of TRBD1. The length of the CDR3 is 15 residues. This chain's CDR3 is CASSSPDRGIYEQYF.

The chain combines TRBV6-2 or TRBV6-3 with TRBJ2-5; TCRdb picks TRBD2, but there is no DNA to check that call. The CDR3 is made up of 16 amino acids. Germline CDR1 reads MNHEY; CDR2 reads SVGEGT. The CDR3 protein is CASSTLPQYPQETQYF.

The chain links TRBV12-5 to TRBJ1-2. The germline V gene has CDR1 LGHNT and CDR2 FRNRAP. This CDR3 spans 13 amino acids. CDR3 in amino acids: CASGSGQIYGYTF.

The chain employs TRBV6-6 and TRBJ2-1; as DNA is missing, the TRBD2 call by TCRdb cannot be tested. From germline, CDR1 is MNHNY and CDR2 SVGAGI (reference sequence). There are 13 residues in the CDR3. The chain's CDR3 is CASSARDSGWQFF.

The J gene is TRBJ2-5, the V gene TRBV4-1; TCRdb selects TRBD2, and the lack of DNA leaves this call unchecked. The CDR3 sequence is 16 residues long. Germline CDR1 MGHRA, CDR2 YSYEKL. The CDR3 here is CASSQEVGGPFETQYF.

V is TRBV5-1 and J is TRBJ1-2; as DNA is missing, the TRBD1 call by TCRdb cannot be tested. Germline-derived CDR1 and CDR2 are SGHRS and YFSETQ. CDR3 length: 15 residues. The CDR3 spells CASSVQGLLNYGYTF.

The chain carries TRBV28 and TRBJ1-3; the D gene TCRdb calls, TRBD1, cannot be checked with no DNA. The CDR3 covers 17 residues. Germline loops: CDR1 MDHEN, CDR2 SYDVKM. CDR3 in amino acids: CASSPWTGGSAGNTIYF.

The chain carries TRBV20-1 and TRBJ2-3; TCRdb's D gene call, TRBD2, goes unchecked for lack of DNA. CDR1 and CDR2 from the germline V gene are DFQATT and SNEGSKA (reference sequence). This CDR3 is 16 amino acids long. The CDR3: CSAATSGRAGTDTQYF.

The gene calls are TRBV5-1 and TRBJ1-5. This CDR3 region has 15 residues. Per the germline V gene, CDR1 is SGHRS and CDR2 is YFSETQ. The CDR3 is CASSLDGNSNQPQHF.

This chain connects TRBV27 to TRBJ2-2; TCRdb proposes TRBD1, but this gene call is untestable without DNA. The germline V gene encodes CDR1 MNHEY and CDR2 SMNVEV (reference sequence). The CDR3 extends over 16 amino acids. The CDR3 spells CASSSNPGTGAGELFF.

The chain uses TRBV5-1 and TRBJ2-1; checking the TCRdb D call of TRBD1 is not possible without DNA. Germline V gene sequence: CDR1 SGHRS, CDR2 YFSETQ. CDR3 length equals 14 residues. CDR3 protein: CASSDRVVYNEQFF.

This chain connects TRBV4-2 to TRBJ1-5; TCRdb names TRBD1, which stays unverified in the absence of DNA. The CDR3 is 16 amino acids. Germline-derived CDR1 and CDR2 are LGHNA and YNFKEQ. CDR3 loop: CASRQDRGNVNQPQHF.

V gene TRBV12-3 or TRBV12-4 combines with J gene TRBJ2-3; TCRdb outputs TRBD2, but without DNA this stays unchecked. The CDR3 is 15 residues long. The CDR3 here is CASSLSGLMADTQYF.

The genes are TRBV12-3 or TRBV12-4 and TRBJ2-5; TCRdb calls TRBD2, which cannot be checked without DNA. The CDR3 extends over 17 amino acids. The CDR3 loop is CASSLALSGRARETQYF.

V and J are TRBV5-6 and TRBJ1-4; lacking DNA, the TRBD1 call made by TCRdb goes unchecked. The germline V gene encodes CDR1 SGHDT and CDR2 YYEEEE. The CDR3 contains 15 residues. The CDR3 here is CASSLNRGQREKLFF.

J is TRBJ1-2 and V is TRBV6-1; the D call from TCRdb, TRBD1, cannot be confirmed without DNA. The CDR3 sequence is 17 residues long. Germline V gives CDR1 MNHNS, CDR2 SASEGT. The CDR3 protein is CASRSGTGVRGNYGYTF.

V gene TRBV20-1 combines with J gene TRBJ2-2; TCRdb names TRBD2, which stays unverified in the absence of DNA. Germline lookup yields CDR1 DFQATT and CDR2 SNEGSKA (reference sequence). This CDR3 has 14 residues. The CDR3 here is CSARPSLGSGELFF.

V and J are TRBV5-1 and TRBJ2-7; TCRdb's D call of TRBD2 is untestable without DNA. The CDR3 is 16 residues long. Germline V lookup: CDR1 SGHRS, CDR2 YFSETQ. The CDR3: CASSFRASGLSYEQYF.

The rearrangement uses TRBV12-3 or TRBV12-4 and TRBJ1-2. The CDR3 totals 15 residues. Here the CDR3 reads CASSFSGLSIYGYTF.

V gene TRBV27 combines with J gene TRBJ1-2; the D call of TRBD1 rests on TCRdb alone, since no DNA is present to check it. CDR1 and CDR2 (germline): MNHEY, SMNVEV (reference sequence). The CDR3 extends over 14 amino acids. The CDR3: CASSLTQAGTGYTF.

The V gene is TRBV6-1, the J gene TRBJ2-5; there is no DNA to check the TCRdb D call of TRBD2. Germline loops: CDR1 MNHNS, CDR2 SASEGT. This CDR3 contains 13 residues. Here the CDR3 reads CASSRTSWETQYF.

The V and J genes are TRBV12-3 or TRBV12-4 and TRBJ1-2. The CDR3 is 13 residues long. The CDR3 is CASSLIVRDGYTF.